This passage covers 20 T cell receptor beta chains from one sample sequenced in a study of blood T cell repertoires in COVID-19. The repertoire was sequenced with immunoSEQ multiplex PCR; TCRdb's copy has only in-frame clones and lacks some. The data hold fewer than 350,000 clones, with approximately 84% observed a single time. Sequencing input: peripheral blood. These receptor sequences come from a woman aged 25 to 39 who had recovered from COVID-19.

The V call is TRBV4-1, the J call TRBJ1-2; D unclear. This CDR3 contains 12 residues. V gave up 7 bases and J gave up 0 bases, with 6 bases separating them. CDR1 and CDR2 (germline): MGHRA, YSYEKL. As DNA, the CDR3 is TGCGCCAGCACCCACGCTAACTATGGCTACACCTTC. Protein: CASTHANYGYTF.

The rearrangement uses TRBV19 and TRBJ2-7, with 8 bases fitting TRBD1. The germline CDR1 and CDR2 sequences are LNHDA and SQIVND (reference sequence). The CDR3 runs 13 residues. The V and J ends lost 4 bases and 6 bases, in that order; junction bases with no gene match: 5. The CDR3 bases are TGTGCCAGTAGTACCGGACAGGGATCCGAGCAGTACTTC. It is translated as CASSTGQGSEQYF.

This rearrangement joins TRBV3-1 (or the pseudogene TRBV3-2) to TRBJ2-7; D is unclear. This CDR3 is built from 14 residues. Per germline, CDR1 LGHDT and CDR2 YNNKEL (reference sequence). Trimming removed 1 base at V and 1 base at J, with 8 bases between. The CDR3 DNA is TGTGCCAGCAGCCAAGTTTTTCGTTCCTACGAGCAGTACTTC. Amino acid sequence: CASSQVFRSYEQYF.

This chain connects TRBV29-1 to TRBJ1-2; no clear D gene. Trimming took off 4 bases at V and 6 bases at J, with 12 bases between the two ends. Germline CDR1 is SQVTM and CDR2 is ANQGSEA. The length of the CDR3 is 12 residues. CDR3 sequence reads: CSVVAGKNGYTF. CDR3 DNA: TGCAGCGTTGTCGCAGGAAAAAATGGCTACACCTTC.

This clone was observed a handful of times. The V call is TRBV19, the J call TRBJ2-7; 7 nucleotides match TRBD1. This CDR3 region has 15 residues. Germline-derived CDR1 and CDR2 are LNHDA and SQIVND (reference sequence). The trim removed 4 bases at V and 2 bases at J, leaving 8 bases unmatched. The CDR3 coding sequence is TGTGCCAGTAGTACCAGGACAGGCCATACCTACGAGCAGTACTTC. Translated: CASSTRTGHTYEQYF.

This chain uses TRBV11-2 with TRBJ2-1; 8 bases fit TRBD2. V trimming: 5 bases; J trimming: 4 bases; junction bases outside the gene matches: 7. This CDR3 has 15 residues. Germline loops: CDR1 SGHAT, CDR2 FQNNGV. The CDR3 DNA reads TGTGCCAGCAGCGCCATAGCGGGGCAATACAATGAGCAGTTCTTC. It specifies CASSAIAGQYNEQFF.

V is TRBV5-5 and J is TRBJ2-1, with D perhaps TRBD1 (5 bases). There are 16 residues in the CDR3. Germline lookup yields CDR1 SGHKS and CDR2 YYEKEE (reference sequence). Deletions cut 5 bases from V and 8 bases from J, with 23 bases between. Here the CDR3 reads CASRADYIWGTDEQFF. The DNA of the CDR3 is TGTGCCAGCAGGGCTGATTATATCTGGGGCACCGATGAGCAGTTCTTC.

This clone was recorded once. The chain has TRBV3-1 (or the pseudogene TRBV3-2) and TRBJ2-1; maybe TRBD2 (6 bases). CDR3 length: 14 residues. CDR1 and CDR2 (germline): LGHDT, YNNKEL (reference sequence). The V gene lost 3 bases and the J gene lost 3 bases, with 9 bases spanning the gap. The CDR3 nucleotides are TGTGCCAGCAGCCATGGGGACTTCTACAATGAGCAGTTCTTC. Residues: CASSHGDFYNEQFF.

This clone has a handful of counts. The chain recombines TRBV20-1 with TRBJ1-5; no firm D call. V was pared by 8 bases and J by 1 base, with 6 bases between. The CDR3 sequence is 11 residues long. The germline V gene encodes CDR1 DFQATT and CDR2 SNEGSKA (reference sequence). DNA for the CDR3: TGCAGTTACGGGAGCAATCAGCCCCAGCATTTT. Amino acid sequence: CSYGSNQPQHF.

The CDR3 here is CASSSDSHTEAFF. The CDR3 region has the DNA TGTGCCAGCAGTTCGGACAGTCACACTGAAGCTTTCTTT. The chain recombines TRBV6-6 with TRBJ1-1; a possible D gene is TRBD1 (6 bases). Germline loops: CDR1 MNHNY, CDR2 SVGAGI (reference sequence). Trimming stripped 4 bases from V and 3 bases from J, with 9 bases between. This CDR3 has 13 amino acids.

The V and J genes are TRBV6-4 and TRBJ2-6, with D possibly matching TRBD2 (5 bases). Trimming pared 3 bases from V and 1 base from J, leaving 16 bases between. The CDR3 has 18 amino acids. Germline values: CDR1 MRHNA, CDR2 SNTAGT. The DNA of the CDR3 is TGTGCCAGCAGTGAAAACTTTAACCCGGGGTCTGGGGCCAACGTCCTGACTTTC. This gives the protein CASSENFNPGSGANVLTF.

This rearrangement joins TRBV11-2 to TRBJ2-7; D perhaps matches TRBD1 (6 bases). CDR1 and CDR2 (germline): SGHAT, FQNNGV. V was cut by 1 base and J by 3 bases, with 10 bases left in between. There are 14 residues in the CDR3. The CDR3 sequence: CASSLAGALYEQYF. For the CDR3, the DNA is TGTGCCAGCAGCTTAGCAGGGGCCCTCTACGAGCAGTACTTC.

The chain is built from TRBV7-6 and TRBJ2-7; TRBD1 agrees at 8 bases. With 2 bases clipped from V and 5 bases from J, the junction kept 8 bases outside the gene matches. The CDR3 covers 15 residues. Germline values: CDR1 SGHVS, CDR2 FNYEAQ. The CDR3 DNA reads TGTGCCAGCAGCTTATACGAGCCAGGGGGCCACGAGCAGTACTTC. Translation gives CASSLYEPGGHEQYF.

The genes are TRBV3-1 (or the pseudogene TRBV3-2) and TRBJ2-2; D unresolved. The CDR3 extends over 15 amino acids. Germline V gene lookup returns CDR1 LGHDT and CDR2 YNNKEL (reference sequence). V lost 1 base and J lost 4, with 10 bases in between. CDR3 in DNA: TGTGCCAGCAGCCAAGGATCGTCCAGCACCGGGGAGCTGTTTTTT. It codes for CASSQGSSSTGELFF.

The gene calls are TRBV4-1 and TRBJ2-1, with D perhaps TRBD2 (5 bases). The V end lost 6 bases, the J end lost 9 bases, and 9 bases lay between the germline ends. Germline V gene lookup returns CDR1 MGHRA and CDR2 YSYEKL. There are 11 residues in the CDR3. The CDR3 spells CASRTGSEQFF. The CDR3 nucleotides read TGCGCCAGCAGGACGGGGAGTGAGCAGTTCTTC.

CDR3 protein: CASSYSNYEADTQYF. CDR3 nucleotides: TGTGCCAGCAGTTACTCGAACTACGAGGCAGATACGCAGTATTTT. This chain joins TRBV6-2 or TRBV6-3 and TRBJ2-3; no clear D gene. Trimming left V 0 bases short and J 4 bases short, with 11 bases between. This CDR3 is built from 15 residues. CDR1 is MNHEY, CDR2 SVGEGT, per germline.

The chain combines TRBV5-4 with TRBJ2-5; D might be TRBD1 (6 bases). The CDR3 length is 16 residues. Germline CDR1 and CDR2: SGHNT and YYREEE (reference sequence). Trimming took off 1 base at V and 2 bases at J, with 15 bases between the two ends. In nucleotides, the CDR3 is TGTGCCAGCAGCTTGAGGCGGACAGCCCCTCAAGAGACCCAGTACTTC. This gives the protein CASSLRRTAPQETQYF.

V and J are TRBV7-2 and TRBJ2-4; 7 bases match TRBD2. The CDR3 is 13 residues long. Germline V gene data show CDR1 as SGHTA and CDR2 as FQGNSA. The ends lost 3 bases at V and 7 bases at J; junction bases unmatched: 3. For the CDR3, the DNA is TGTGCCAGCAGCTTCGCGGGAGAGAACATTCAGTACTTC. This encodes CASSFAGENIQYF.

The chain recombines TRBV5-6 with TRBJ1-2; 12 nucleotides match TRBD1. The CDR3 is 16 residues long. Germline V gene lookup returns CDR1 SGHDT and CDR2 YYEEEE. The J segment lost 4 bases and the V segment lost 4 bases, leaving 8 bases of the junction unmatched. The CDR3 sequence is CASSRKPGQGAYGYTF. CDR3 coding DNA: TGTGCCAGCAGCCGAAAACCGGGACAGGGGGCCTATGGCTACACCTTC.

The chain joins TRBV19 to TRBJ1-1, with 7 positions matching TRBD1. Looked up from germline, CDR1 is LNHDA and CDR2 is SQIVND (reference sequence). This CDR3 spans 15 amino acids. The J segment lost 2 bases and the V segment lost 3 bases, leaving 6 bases of the junction unmatched. CDR3 in amino acids: CASSIPPGGNTEAFF. The CDR3 bases are TGTGCCAGTAGTATCCCGCCAGGGGGTAACACTGAAGCTTTCTTT.